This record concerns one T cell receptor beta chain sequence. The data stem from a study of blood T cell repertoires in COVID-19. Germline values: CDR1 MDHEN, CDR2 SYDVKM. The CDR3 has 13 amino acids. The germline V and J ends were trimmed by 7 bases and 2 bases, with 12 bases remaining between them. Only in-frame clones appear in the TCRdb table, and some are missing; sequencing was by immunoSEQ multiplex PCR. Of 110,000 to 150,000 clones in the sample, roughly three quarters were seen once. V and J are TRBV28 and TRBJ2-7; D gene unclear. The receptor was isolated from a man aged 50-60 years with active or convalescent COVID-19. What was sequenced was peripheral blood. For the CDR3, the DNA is TGTGCCAGCACTACAGCAAACACCTACGAGCAGTACTTC. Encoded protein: CASTTANTYEQYF.